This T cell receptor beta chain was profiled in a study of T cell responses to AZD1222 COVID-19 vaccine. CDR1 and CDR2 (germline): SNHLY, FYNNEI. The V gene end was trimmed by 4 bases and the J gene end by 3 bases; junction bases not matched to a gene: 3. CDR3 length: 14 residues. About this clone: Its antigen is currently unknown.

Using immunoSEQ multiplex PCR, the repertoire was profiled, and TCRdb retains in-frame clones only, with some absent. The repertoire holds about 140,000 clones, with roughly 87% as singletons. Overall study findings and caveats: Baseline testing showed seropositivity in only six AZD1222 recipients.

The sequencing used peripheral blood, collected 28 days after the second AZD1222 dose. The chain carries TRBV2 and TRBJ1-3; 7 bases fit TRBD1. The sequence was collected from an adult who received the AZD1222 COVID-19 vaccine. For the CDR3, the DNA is TGTGCCAGCAGTGGACAGGGATATGGAAACACCATATATTTT. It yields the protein CASSGQGYGNTIYF.